This T cell receptor beta chain emerged from a study of blood T cells in healthy people across ages. Next came a second PCR, run for roughly 6 to 11 cycles, which used a sample-barcoded 5' primer along with a J-beta primer mix. A single record per CDR3 protein comes from TCRdb applying MiXCR to the 5' RACE reads. Among 760,000 or so distinct CDR3 sequences listed, around 25% were seen once. Germline-derived CDR1 and CDR2 are LNHNV and YYDKDF (reference sequence). With 3 bases removed from V and 1 base from J, the gap between germline ends came to 7 bases. The CDR3 contains 13 residues. The same specimen was also included in a second study, on T cells of mothers and their children.

Sequencing was performed on blood. The chain has TRBV15 and TRBJ2-7; no firm D call. This receptor was obtained from a boy aged 5-17 years in good health. The CDR3 DNA reads as TGTGCCACCAGCAGTGCTCGATCCTACGAGCAGTACTTC. It specifies CATSSARSYEQYF.